This is a list of T cell receptor beta chains from one sample in a study of blood T cell repertoires in COVID-19. Using immunoSEQ multiplex PCR, the repertoire was profiled, and TCRdb retains in-frame clones only, with some absent. The repertoire holds some 130,000 clones, with roughly 91% as singletons. The specimen sequenced was peripheral blood. The receptors shown here come from a man aged 55 to 69 with COVID-19, enrolled during active disease. CDR3s leave out the opening cysteine and the closing phenylalanine or tryptophan.

>TRBV3-1/TRBV3-2|TRBJ2-3
ASSQERVVVGPDTQY
>TRBV5-5|TRBJ2-3
ASSLVGRGGTDTQY
>TRBV10-2|TRBJ2-5
ATRGLAGETQY
>TRBV6-6|TRBJ2-7
ASSTLGVSYEQY
>TRBV5-1|TRBJ1-6
ASSLGAGTGNSPLH
>TRBV27|TRBJ2-7
ASSSRPAGGLYEQY
>TRBV9|TRBJ2-5
ASSVDPGWGETQY
>TRBV27|TRBJ1-1
ASSPVTGDTEAF
>TRBV15|TRBJ2-7
ATSALGGNYEQY
>TRBV11-2|TRBJ1-2
ASSLSGWQGTGYT
>TRBV19|TRBJ1-4
ASSLHTGTEKLF
>TRBV5-8|TRBJ1-1
ASNAGVTEAF
>TRBV5-1|TRBJ1-2
ASRSGTANYGYT
>TRBV7-3|TRBJ1-2
ASSFSRGPNYGYT
>TRBV19|TRBJ1-4
ASSITGERNEKLF
>TRBV3-1/TRBV3-2|TRBJ1-2
ASSQEDRGWGYGYT
>TRBV14|TRBJ2-7
ASSLDPGQGVLSYEQY
>TRBV28|TRBJ1-1
ASSIQGPAAF
>TRBV28|TRBJ1-5
ASSLGGGPRGPQH
>TRBV4-1|TRBJ1-1
ASSQDRTFGAF
>TRBV18|TRBJ1-4
ASSPEPTVTGTGDEKLF
>TRBV18|TRBJ1-5
ASSRPGTGNQPQH
>TRBV3-1/TRBV3-2|TRBJ2-5
ASSPGGAGTRSQETQY
>TRBV9|TRBJ1-1
ASSGGGYSEAF
>TRBV25-1|TRBJ1-2
ASSGGRDLNYGYT
>TRBV7-9|TRBJ2-7
ASRPGFSYEQY
>TRBV28|TRBJ1-2
ASSTGIYNYGYT
>TRBV7-2|TRBJ1-1
ASSSYRGLVAF
>TRBV6-2/TRBV6-3|TRBJ1-4
ASSYGELESEKLF
>TRBV9|TRBJ2-1
ASSVGSSGPYNEQF
>TRBV5-1|TRBJ2-7
ASSLGQGAIFSYEQY
>TRBV12-3/TRBV12-4|TRBJ1-3
ASSLRNTIY
>TRBV9|TRBJ2-7
ASSVGDRGEYEQY
>TRBV6-5|TRBJ2-5
ASSYNRGETQY
>TRBV11-2|TRBJ2-3
ASSSTGGPGDTQY
>TRBV10-3|TRBJ1-1
AISLDSLNTEAF
>TRBV7-3|TRBJ2-7
ASSSGTGGARREQY
>TRBV15|TRBJ1-6
ATSRPGYGSPLH
>TRBV29-1|TRBJ1-1
SVIRGQGSEAF
>TRBV2|TRBJ2-5
ASSEGGGGETQY
>TRBV15|TRBJ1-2
ATSRSETGQGAGGYT
>TRBV5-4|TRBJ2-3
ASSSPLGGITDTQY
>TRBV30|TRBJ2-7
AWSVSRYEQY
>TRBV19|TRBJ1-2
ASSIEGTVGGYT
>TRBV14|TRBJ1-2
ASSRPGQGNGYT
>TRBV11-1|TRBJ2-7
ASSLRPRGRVYEQY